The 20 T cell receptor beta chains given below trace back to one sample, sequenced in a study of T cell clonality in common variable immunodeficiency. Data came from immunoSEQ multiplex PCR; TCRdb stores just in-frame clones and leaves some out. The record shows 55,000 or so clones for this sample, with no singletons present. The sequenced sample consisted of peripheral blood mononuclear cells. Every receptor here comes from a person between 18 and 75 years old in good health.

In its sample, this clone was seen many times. The CDR3 loop is CATSRGAGPNEQFF. The CDR3 bases that were read are TGTGCCACCAGCAGAGGGGCGGGCCCCAATGAG. This rearrangement joins TRBV15 to TRBJ2-1; TRBD2 is a possible D gene (5 bases). The read terminates 3 residues before the CDR3 end, so the remaining end is supplied by the germline J gene. Germline CDR1 LNHNV, CDR2 YYDKDF (reference sequence). Trimming cost V 1 base and J 6 bases, with 10 bases left between them. This CDR3 is built from 14 residues. The whole variable domain, filled in from reference TRBV15 and TRBJ2-1, reads DAMVIQNPRYQVTQFGKPVTLSCSQTLNHNVMYWYQQKSSQAPKLLFHYYDKDFNNEADTPDNFQSRRPNTSFCFLDIRSPGLGDTAMYLCATSRGAGPNEQFFGPGTRLTVL.

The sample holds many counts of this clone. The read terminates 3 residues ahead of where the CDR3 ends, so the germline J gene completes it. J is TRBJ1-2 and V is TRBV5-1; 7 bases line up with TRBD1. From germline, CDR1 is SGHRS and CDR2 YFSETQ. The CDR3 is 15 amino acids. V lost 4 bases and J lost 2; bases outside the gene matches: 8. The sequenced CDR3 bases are TGCGCCAGCAGCCCGGGGGACAGTCAAAACTATGGC. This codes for CASSPGDSQNYG. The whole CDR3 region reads CASSPGDSQNYGYTF.

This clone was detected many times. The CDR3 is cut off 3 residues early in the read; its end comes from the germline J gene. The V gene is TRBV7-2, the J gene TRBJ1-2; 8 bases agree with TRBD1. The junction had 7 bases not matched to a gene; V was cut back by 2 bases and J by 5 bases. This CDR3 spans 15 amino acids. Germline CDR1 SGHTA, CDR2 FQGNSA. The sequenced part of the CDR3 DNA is TGTGCCAGCAGCTTACGGACAGGGTGGGAGTATGGC. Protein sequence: CASSLRTGWEYG. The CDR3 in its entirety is CASSLRTGWEYGYTF.

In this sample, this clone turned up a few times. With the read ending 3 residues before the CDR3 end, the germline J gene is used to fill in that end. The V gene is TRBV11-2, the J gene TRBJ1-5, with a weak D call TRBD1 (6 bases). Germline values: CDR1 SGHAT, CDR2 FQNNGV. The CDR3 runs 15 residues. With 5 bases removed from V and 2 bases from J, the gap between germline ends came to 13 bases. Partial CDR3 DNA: TGTGCCAGCAGCCCCCAGGGGCTCCGCAATCAGCCC. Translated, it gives CASSPQGLRNQP. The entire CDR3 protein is CASSPQGLRNQPQHF. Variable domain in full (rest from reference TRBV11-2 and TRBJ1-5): EAGVAQSPRYKIIEKRQSVAFWCNPISGHATLYWYQQILGQGPKLLIQFQNNGVVDDSQLPKDRFSAERLKGVDSTLKIQPAKLEDSAVYLCASSPQGLRNQPQHFGDGTRLSIL.

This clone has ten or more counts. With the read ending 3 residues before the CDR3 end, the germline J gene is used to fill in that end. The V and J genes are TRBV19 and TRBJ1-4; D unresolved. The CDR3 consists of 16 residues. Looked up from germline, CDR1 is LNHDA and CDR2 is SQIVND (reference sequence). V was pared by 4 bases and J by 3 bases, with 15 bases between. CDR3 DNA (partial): TGTGCCAGTAGTAGTTGGATCCAGGTTTCTAATGAAAAA. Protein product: CASSSWIQVSNEK. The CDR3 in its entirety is CASSSWIQVSNEKLFF.

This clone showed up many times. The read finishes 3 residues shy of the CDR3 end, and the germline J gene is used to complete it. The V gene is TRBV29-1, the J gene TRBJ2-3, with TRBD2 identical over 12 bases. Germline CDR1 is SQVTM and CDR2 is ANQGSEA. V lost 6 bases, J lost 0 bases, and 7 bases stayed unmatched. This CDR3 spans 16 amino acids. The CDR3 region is CSVLGLAGPSTDTQYF. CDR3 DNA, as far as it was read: TGCAGCGTCCTGGGACTAGCGGGCCCTAGCACAGATACG.

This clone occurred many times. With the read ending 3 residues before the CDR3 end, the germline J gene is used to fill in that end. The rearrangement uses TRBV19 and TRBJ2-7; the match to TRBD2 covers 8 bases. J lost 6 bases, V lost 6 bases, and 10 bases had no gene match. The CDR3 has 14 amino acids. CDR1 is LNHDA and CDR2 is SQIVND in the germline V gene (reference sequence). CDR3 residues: CASRPSGGIGEQYF. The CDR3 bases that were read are TGTGCCAGTAGGCCCTCGGGGGGGATCGGCGAG.

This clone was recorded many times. Partial CDR3 DNA: TGTGCCAGCCGAAAGGGACAGGGGTATTATCAGCCC. It is translated as CASRKGQGYYQP. The whole CDR3 reads CASRKGQGYYQPQHF. The chain combines TRBV2 with TRBJ1-5, with 10 positions matching TRBD1. The DNA ends 3 residues before the CDR3 does, and the rest of the CDR3 is filled in from the germline J gene. Trimming cost V 8 bases and J 5 bases; bases outside gene matches: 9. CDR3 length: 15 amino acids. Per the germline V gene, CDR1 is SNHLY and CDR2 is FYNNEI.

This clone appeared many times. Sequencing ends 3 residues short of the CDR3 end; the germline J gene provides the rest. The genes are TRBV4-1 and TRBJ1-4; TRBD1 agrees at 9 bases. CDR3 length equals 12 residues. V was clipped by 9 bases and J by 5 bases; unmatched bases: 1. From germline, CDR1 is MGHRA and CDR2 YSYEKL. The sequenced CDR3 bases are TGCGCCAGTGGGACAGGGAATGAAAAA. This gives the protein CASGTGNEK. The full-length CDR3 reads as CASGTGNEKLFF.

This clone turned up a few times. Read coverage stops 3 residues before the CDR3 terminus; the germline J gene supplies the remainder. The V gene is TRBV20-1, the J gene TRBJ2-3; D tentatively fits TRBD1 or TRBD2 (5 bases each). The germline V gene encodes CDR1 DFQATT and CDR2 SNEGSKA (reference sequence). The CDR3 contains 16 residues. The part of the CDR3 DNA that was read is TGCAGTGCTAGCGCAGGGAGAACACCTCGCAATCAGCCG. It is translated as CSASAGRTPRNQP. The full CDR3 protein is CSASAGRTPRNQPQYF.

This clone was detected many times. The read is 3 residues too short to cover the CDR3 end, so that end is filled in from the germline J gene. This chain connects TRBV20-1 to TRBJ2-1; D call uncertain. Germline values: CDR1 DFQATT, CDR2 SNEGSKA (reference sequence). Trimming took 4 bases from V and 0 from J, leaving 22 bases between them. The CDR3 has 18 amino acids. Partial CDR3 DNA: TGCAGTGCTACTGAGAACCCCGTCGACTCCGCCTCCTACAATGAG. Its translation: CSATENPVDSASYNE. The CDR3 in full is CSATENPVDSASYNEQFF.

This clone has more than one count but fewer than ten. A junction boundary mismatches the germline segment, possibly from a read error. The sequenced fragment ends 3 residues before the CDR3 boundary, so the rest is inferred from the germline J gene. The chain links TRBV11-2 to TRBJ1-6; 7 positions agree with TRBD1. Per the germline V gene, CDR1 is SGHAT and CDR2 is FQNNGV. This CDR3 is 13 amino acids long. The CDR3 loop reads CASSLDRASPLHF. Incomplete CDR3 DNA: TGTGCCAGCAGCCTAGACAGGGCTTCACCC.

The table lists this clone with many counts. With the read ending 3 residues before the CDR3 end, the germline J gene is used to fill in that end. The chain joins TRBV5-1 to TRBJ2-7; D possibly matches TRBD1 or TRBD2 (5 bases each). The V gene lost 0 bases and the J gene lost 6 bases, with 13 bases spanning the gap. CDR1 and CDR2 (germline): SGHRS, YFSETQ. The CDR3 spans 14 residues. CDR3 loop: CASSLEGSLSEQYF. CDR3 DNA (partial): TGCGCCAGCAGCTTGGAGGGGAGTCTGAGCGAG.

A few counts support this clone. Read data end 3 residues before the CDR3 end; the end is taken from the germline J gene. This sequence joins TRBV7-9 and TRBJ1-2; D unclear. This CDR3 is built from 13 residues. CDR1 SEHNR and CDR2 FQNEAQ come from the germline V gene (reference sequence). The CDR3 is CASSPESANDYTF. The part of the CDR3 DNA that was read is TGTGCCAGCAGCCCAGAGAGCGCGAATGAC.

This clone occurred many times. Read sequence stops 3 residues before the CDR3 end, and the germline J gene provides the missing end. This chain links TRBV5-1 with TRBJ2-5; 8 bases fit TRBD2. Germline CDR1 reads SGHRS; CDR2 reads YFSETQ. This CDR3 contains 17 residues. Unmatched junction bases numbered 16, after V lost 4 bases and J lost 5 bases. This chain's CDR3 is CASSRLPPAGALETQYF. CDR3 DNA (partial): TGCGCCAGCAGCCGTCTTCCCCCAGCGGGAGCTTTGGAGACC.

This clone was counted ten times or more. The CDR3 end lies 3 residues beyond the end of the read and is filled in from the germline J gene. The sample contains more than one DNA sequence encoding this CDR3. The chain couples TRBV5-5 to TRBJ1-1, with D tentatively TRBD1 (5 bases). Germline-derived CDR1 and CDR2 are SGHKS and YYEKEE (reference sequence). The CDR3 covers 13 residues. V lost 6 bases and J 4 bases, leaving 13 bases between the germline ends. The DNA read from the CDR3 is TGTGCCAGCAACAAAAATGGGGCCACTGAA. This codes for CASNKNGATE. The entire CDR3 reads CASNKNGATEAFF.

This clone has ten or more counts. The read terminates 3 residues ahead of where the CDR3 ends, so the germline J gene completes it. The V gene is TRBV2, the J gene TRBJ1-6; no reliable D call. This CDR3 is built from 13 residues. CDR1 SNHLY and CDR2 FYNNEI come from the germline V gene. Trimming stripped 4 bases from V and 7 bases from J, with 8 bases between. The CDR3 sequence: CASSAGVNSPLHF. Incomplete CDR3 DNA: TGTGCCAGCAGTGCCGGGGTCAATTCACCC.

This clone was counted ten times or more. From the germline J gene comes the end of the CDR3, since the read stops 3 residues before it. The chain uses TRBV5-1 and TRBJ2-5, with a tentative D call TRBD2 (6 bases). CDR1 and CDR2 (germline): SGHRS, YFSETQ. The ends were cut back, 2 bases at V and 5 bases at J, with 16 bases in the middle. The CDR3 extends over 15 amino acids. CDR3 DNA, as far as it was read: TGCGCCAGCAGCTTTAGAGCGGGTCCCCTGGAGACC. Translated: CASSFRAGPLET. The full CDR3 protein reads CASSFRAGPLETQYF.

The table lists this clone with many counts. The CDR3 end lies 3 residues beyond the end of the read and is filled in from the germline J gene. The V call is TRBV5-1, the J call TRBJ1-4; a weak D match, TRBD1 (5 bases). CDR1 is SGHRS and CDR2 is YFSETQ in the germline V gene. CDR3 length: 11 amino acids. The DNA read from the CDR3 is TGCGCCAGCAGCTCGACAGAAGAA. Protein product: CASSSTEE. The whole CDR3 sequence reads CASSSTEELFF.

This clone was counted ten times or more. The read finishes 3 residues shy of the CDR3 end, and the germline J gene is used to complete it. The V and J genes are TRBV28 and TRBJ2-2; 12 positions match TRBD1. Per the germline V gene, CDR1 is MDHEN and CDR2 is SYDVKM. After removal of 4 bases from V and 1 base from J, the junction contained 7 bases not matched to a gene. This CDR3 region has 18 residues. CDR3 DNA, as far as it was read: TGTGCCAGCAGTTCGATGGGACAGGGGGCGAGGAACACCGGGGAG. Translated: CASSSMGQGARNTGE. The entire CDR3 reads CASSSMGQGARNTGELFF.